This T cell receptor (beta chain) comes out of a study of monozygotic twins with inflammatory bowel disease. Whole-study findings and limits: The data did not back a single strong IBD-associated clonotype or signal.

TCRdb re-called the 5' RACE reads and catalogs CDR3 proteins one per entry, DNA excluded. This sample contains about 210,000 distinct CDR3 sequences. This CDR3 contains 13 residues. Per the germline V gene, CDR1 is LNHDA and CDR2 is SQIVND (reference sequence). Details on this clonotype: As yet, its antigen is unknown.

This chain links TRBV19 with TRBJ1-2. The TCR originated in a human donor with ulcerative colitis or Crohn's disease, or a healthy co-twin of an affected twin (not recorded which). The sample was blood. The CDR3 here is CASSKGRNYGYTF.